This TCR beta chain was sequenced in a study of T cells after yellow fever vaccination. 5'RACE template switching produced TCR cDNA carrying a universal primer site and UMIs. TCRdb processed the 5' RACE reads anew with MiXCR; each CDR3 protein has one entry. Among 500,000 to 650,000 distinct CDR3 sequences, about 13% were seen once, and the ten largest hold roughly 13%. This clonotype was detected many times. The target antigen is unknown. Study-level findings and limits: Repertoires obtained by FACS sorting could include abundant clonotypes that entered as contaminants from the bulk population. At about 97% for CD4 and just over 85% for CD8, most primary-vaccination clones showed up again after the booster.

Germline CDR1 SGHTA, CDR2 FQGNSA. With 4 bases removed from V and 7 bases from J, the gap between germline ends came to 19 bases. The length of the CDR3 is 15 residues. This chain uses TRBV7-2 with TRBJ1-2; D call uncertain. This clonotype was sampled from a man aged 25 to 40 who received the YFV17D yellow fever vaccine. The specimen comprised PBMCs, sampled on the day of the yellow fever booster vaccination. The CDR3 DNA follows: TGTGCCAGCAGCTCCCTGGGTCGGGCGATCGGTGGCTACACCTTC. Translation: CASSSLGRAIGGYTF.